Listed below are T cell receptor beta chains from one sample, sequenced in a study of cytomegalovirus exposure and HLA in healthy donors. The data were produced by immunoSEQ multiplex PCR, yet TCRdb's version contains in-frame clones alone and is incomplete. The data hold some 140,000 clones, with around 73% observed a single time. Sequenced material: PBMCs. The receptors originated from a woman aged 40 to 50 in good health and CMV-seronegative. Both conserved end residues are part of each CDR3. D genes are given only for firm matches. A row's size may be missing; if present it is once, few, many or a size class.

v_call	j_call	clone_size	d_call	cdr3_aa	cdr3_nt
TRBV15	TRBJ1-2	once	-	CATSNDSYYGYTF	TGTGCCACCAGCAATGACAGCTACTATGGCTACACCTTC
TRBV10-3	TRBJ1-1	-	-	CAISESELLNTEAFF	TGTGCCATCAGTGAGTCTGAGTTGTTGAACACTGAAGCTTTCTTT
TRBV6-1	TRBJ1-1	-	-	CASSKQVNTEAFF	TGTGCCAGCAGTAAACAGGTGAACACTGAAGCTTTCTTT
TRBV6-5	TRBJ1-3	once	-	CASSYMRGSGNTIYF	TGTGCCAGCAGTTACATGCGAGGCTCTGGAAACACCATATATTTT
TRBV27	TRBJ2-1	-	TRBD2	CASSSLAGRLYNEQFF	TGTGCCAGCAGTTCGTTAGCGGGGAGGCTATACAATGAGCAGTTCTTC
TRBV5-4	TRBJ2-7	-	-	CASSSVSSDEQYF	TGTGCCAGCAGCTCCGTGTCCAGCGACGAGCAGTACTTC
TRBV2	TRBJ1-2	few	-	CASSDIENGYTF	TGTGCCAGCAGTGATATCGAGAACGGCTACACCTTC
TRBV7-2	TRBJ2-3	once	TRBD2	CASSQRAGGHDTQYF	TGTGCCAGCAGCCAAAGGGCGGGGGGGCATGATACGCAGTATTTT
TRBV5-6	TRBJ2-1	-	TRBD2	CASSLVVASGGYNEQFF	TGTGCCAGCAGCTTGGTTGTCGCCAGCGGGGGATACAATGAGCAGTTCTTC
TRBV5-1	TRBJ2-1	-	TRBD2	CASSFSAGITNEQFF	TGCGCCAGCAGCTTTTCAGCGGGAATTACCAATGAGCAGTTCTTC
TRBV15	TRBJ1-2	-	-	CATSRDLTLTGFFYTF	TGTGCCACCAGCAGAGATCTCACATTGACAGGTTTTTTCTACACCTTC
TRBV11-1	TRBJ1-1	-	-	CASSLFAGNTEAFF	TGTGCCAGCAGCTTATTTGCAGGGAACACTGAAGCTTTCTTT
TRBV5-6	TRBJ2-7	few	TRBD2	CASSITSGGNEQYF	TGTGCCAGCAGCATAACTAGCGGGGGAAACGAGCAGTACTTC
TRBV6-1	TRBJ1-2	-	-	CASSERDNYGYTF	TGTGCCAGCAGTGAACGAGATAACTATGGCTACACCTTC
TRBV5-1	TRBJ1-2	-	-	CASSLSRVDGYTF	TGCGCCAGCAGCTTATCCAGGGTGGATGGCTACACCTTC
TRBV4-2	TRBJ2-1	-	TRBD2	CASSQETSGGVHEQFF	TGTGCCAGCAGCCAAGAGACTAGCGGGGGGGTCCATGAGCAGTTCTTC
TRBV29-1	TRBJ1-2	once	-	CSVEATGIPYGYTF	TGCAGCGTTGAAGCCACAGGGATTCCCTATGGCTACACCTTC
TRBV2	TRBJ1-1	-	-	CASSVQGMGTEAFF	TGTGCCAGCAGTGTTCAGGGGATGGGCACTGAAGCTTTCTTT
TRBV10-1	TRBJ1-5	-	TRBD1	CASSDHSTGPSNQPQHF	TGCGCCAGCAGTGACCACTCGACAGGGCCCAGCAATCAGCCCCAGCATTTT
TRBV6-5	TRBJ2-1	-	TRBD2	CASSYGLAGSHNEQFF	TGTGCCAGCAGTTACGGACTAGCGGGTTCTCACAATGAGCAGTTCTTC
TRBV6-1	TRBJ2-5	once	-	CASSEWGRADQETQYF	TGTGCCAGCAGTGAATGGGGCAGGGCTGACCAAGAGACCCAGTACTTC
TRBV14	TRBJ2-5	-	TRBD1	CASSQDGTGTQTQYF	TGTGCCAGCAGCCAAGATGGGACAGGGACACAGACCCAGTACTTC
TRBV6-5	TRBJ2-1	-	TRBD2	CATNGAGVHNEQFF	TGTGCAACCAACGGGGCGGGGGTCCACAATGAGCAGTTCTTC
TRBV5-8	TRBJ1-1	few	-	CASSLDWNTEAFF	TGTGCCAGCAGCTTGGACTGGAACACTGAAGCTTTCTTT
TRBV6-4	TRBJ1-5	few	-	CASSRDSNQPQHF	TGTGCCAGCAGCAGGGATAGCAATCAGCCCCAGCATTTT
TRBV5-4	TRBJ2-3	once	TRBD2	CASSLKTSGGSTDTQYF	TGTGCCAGCAGCTTGAAGACTAGCGGGGGAAGCACAGATACGCAGTATTTT
TRBV6-1	TRBJ1-2	once	-	CASRGTPQGSYGYTF	TGTGCCAGCAGGGGGACACCTCAGGGTAGCTATGGCTACACCTTC
TRBV4-1	TRBJ2-7	-	TRBD1	CASSQGQGSYEQYF	TGCGCCAGCAGCCAAGGACAGGGGTCCTACGAGCAGTACTTC
TRBV7-9	TRBJ2-5	-	TRBD1	CASSLGQDLAQETQYF	TGTGCCAGCAGCTTGGGACAGGATTTGGCTCAAGAGACCCAGTACTTC
TRBV7-8	TRBJ2-1	-	-	CASSLDLGDERFF	TGTGCCAGCAGCTTAGACTTGGGAGATGAGCGGTTCTTC
TRBV7-9	TRBJ2-1	-	TRBD1	CSSSLPGTGRNEQFF	TGTTCCAGCAGCCTCCCCGGGACAGGGCGCAATGAGCAGTTCTTC
TRBV5-6	TRBJ1-1	few	-	CASSFTGNTEAFF	TGTGCCAGCAGCTTTACAGGGAACACTGAAGCTTTCTTT
TRBV7-9	TRBJ2-3	-	-	CASSRLTDTDTQYF	TGTGCCAGCAGCCGACTGACCGACACAGATACGCAGTATTTT
TRBV29-1	TRBJ1-1	-	TRBD1	CSVGRGSNTEAFF	TGCAGCGTTGGCAGGGGGTCCAACACTGAAGCTTTCTTT
TRBV7-6	TRBJ2-6	-	-	CASSPSGAFSSGANVLTF	TGTGCCAGCAGCCCCTCGGGAGCCTTTAGCTCTGGGGCCAACGTCCTGACTTTC
TRBV5-8	TRBJ1-3	-	TRBD1	CASSHDRGGNTIYF	TGTGCCAGCAGCCATGACAGGGGTGGAAACACCATATATTTT
TRBV7-9	TRBJ2-7	-	-	CASSLAGQPYEQYF	TGTGCCAGCAGCTTAGCCGGACAGCCCTACGAGCAGTACTTC
TRBV13	TRBJ1-1	few	-	CASSLGGREAFF	TGTGCCAGCAGCTTAGGGGGGAGAGAAGCTTTCTTT